The clone carrying this T cell receptor beta chain occurred a few times. At one end the junction does not follow the germline gene, possibly because of a read error. CDR1 is SQVTM, CDR2 ANQGSEA, per germline. The CDR3 totals 13 residues. The sample belongs to a study of blood T cells in healthy people across ages. PCR was performed a second time for about 7 to 12 cycles using a sample-barcoded 5' primer and a J-beta primer mix. TCRdb processed the 5' RACE reads anew with MiXCR; each CDR3 protein has one entry. The sample holds 890,000 or so distinct CDR3 sequences, under 80% seen once. The receptor was isolated from a man aged 25-40 years in good health. The sample comprised blood. The V gene is TRBV29-1, the J gene TRBJ2-1; 8 bases agree with TRBD2. The DNA for the CDR3 is TGCAGCGTCTTAGCGGGGCCCTACAACGAGCAGTTCTTC. Protein sequence: CSVLAGPYNEQFF.